These 10 T cell receptor beta chains share one sample of origin, sequenced in a study of blood T cells in healthy people across ages. Next came a second PCR, run for about 6 to 11 cycles, which used a sample-barcoded 5' primer along with a J-beta primer mix. TCRdb re-analysed the 5' RACE reads in MiXCR, keeping a single row per CDR3 protein. The repertoire holds hundreds of thousands of distinct CDR3 sequences, with 56% as singletons. Sequencing was carried out using blood. The source of these receptors is a man between 40 and 49 years old in good health.

This clonotype was seen only a few times. The chain employs TRBV12-3 or TRBV12-4 and TRBJ2-3; D remains ambiguous. Trimming took 3 bases from V and 1 from J, leaving 8 bases between them. The CDR3 contains 14 residues. CDR3 in amino acids: CASSLWEGTDTQYF. The CDR3 nucleotides are TGTGCCAGCAGTTTGTGGGAAGGCACAGATACGCAGTATTTT.

V gene TRBV6-1 combines with J gene TRBJ1-5, with TRBD1 as a possible D gene (5 bases). The CDR3 is made up of 13 amino acids. CDR1 MNHNS and CDR2 SASEGT come from the germline V gene. Trimming took off 6 bases at V and 3 bases at J, with 9 bases between the two ends. For the CDR3, the DNA is TGTGCCAGCAGGTTAGGGGTCAATCAGCCCCAGCATTTT. This gives the protein CASRLGVNQPQHF.

The genes are TRBV11-2 and TRBJ2-7, with a tentative D call TRBD2 (6 bases). Trimming stripped 4 bases from V and 3 bases from J, with 16 bases between. The CDR3 contains 15 residues. Looked up from germline, CDR1 is SGHAT and CDR2 is FQNNGV. This chain's CDR3 is CASSSIRGRIYEQYF. The DNA of the CDR3 is TGTGCCAGCAGCTCCATCCGGGGGAGGATCTACGAGCAGTACTTC.

This rearrangement joins TRBV28 to TRBJ2-5; D not resolved. The CDR3 consists of 13 residues. The germline V gene has CDR1 MDHEN and CDR2 SYDVKM. The V and J ends lost 4 bases and 0 bases respectively, with 6 bases between them. CDR3 DNA: TGTGCCAGCAGTTCTACCAACCAAGAGACCCAGTACTTC. Protein product: CASSSTNQETQYF.

Here the CDR3 reads CASSLVPGLADPTSRGETQYF. The CDR3 coding sequence is TGTGCCAGCAGCTTAGTGCCGGGACTAGCGGATCCAACCTCCCGGGGAGAGACCCAGTACTTC. The J gene is TRBJ2-7, the V gene TRBV7-2, with TRBD2 matching over 11 bases. The J call may be in error: the DNA end matches TRBJ2-5 better. Germline V CDR1 and CDR2: SGHTA, FQGNSA. The CDR3 extends over 21 amino acids.

For the CDR3, the DNA is TGTGCCAGCGGGCCTTTAGGACAGGGGGTATCGGGCGAGCAGTACTTC. It codes for CASGPLGQGVSGEQYF. The chain links TRBV7-9 to TRBJ2-7; 10 nucleotides align to TRBD1. Trimming at V came to 8 bases and at J to 6 bases, leaving 16 bases not matched to a gene. Germline V lookup: CDR1 SEHNR, CDR2 FQNEAQ (reference sequence). This CDR3 spans 16 amino acids.

The V call is TRBV27, the J call TRBJ1-2, with 10 bases that match TRBD1. With 5 bases clipped from V and 8 bases from J, the junction kept 14 bases outside the gene matches. The CDR3 sequence is 16 residues long. From germline, CDR1 is MNHEY and CDR2 SMNVEV (reference sequence). CDR3 protein: CASSPYPGTGVRGYTF. The CDR3 region has the DNA TGTGCCAGCAGTCCATACCCCGGGACAGGGGTTAGGGGCTACACCTTC.

This clonotype has more than one count but fewer than ten. The chain has TRBV29-1 and TRBJ2-4; 7 nucleotides align to TRBD1. The CDR3 spans 14 residues. Germline V gene data show CDR1 as SQVTM and CDR2 as ANQGSEA. The V gene end was trimmed by 5 bases and the J gene end by 5 bases; junction bases not matched to a gene: 9. CDR3 sequence reads: CSVIGQAAENIQYF. The CDR3 coding sequence is TGCAGCGTTATTGGACAGGCGGCGGAAAACATTCAGTACTTC.

This chain joins TRBV29-1 and TRBJ2-5, with unresolved D. The V gene's germline CDR1 is SQVTM and CDR2 ANQGSEA. The CDR3 covers 14 residues. Trimming took off 5 bases at V and 4 bases at J, with 17 bases between the two ends. This CDR3 is CSVNEFSRGETQYF. The CDR3 DNA reads TGCAGCGTTAATGAGTTTAGTCGAGGAGAGACCCAGTACTTC.

Regarding this clonotype: The junction does not match germline at one end; this may be a read error. This rearrangement joins TRBV9 to TRBJ2-3; no reliable D call. From germline, CDR1 is SGDLS and CDR2 YYNGEE. This CDR3 has 14 amino acids. CDR3 DNA sequence: TGTGTCAGCAGCGACCTAGGTTACACAGATACGCAGTATTTT. It specifies CVSSDLGYTDTQYF. The entire variable domain, with the rest obtained from reference TRBV9 and TRBJ2-3, is as follows: DSGVTQTPKHLITATGQRVTLRCSPRSGDLSVYWYQQSLDQGLQFLIQYYNGEERAKGNILERFSAQQFPDLHSELNLSSLELGDSALYFCVSSDLGYTDTQYFGPGTRLTVL.